The 3 T cell receptor beta chains below all came from one sample that was sequenced in a study of blood T cell repertoires in COVID-19. Sequenced by immunoSEQ multiplex PCR; TCRdb stores in-frame clones only, minus some. The table lists tens of thousands of clones, roughly 79% of them singletons, with 5% to 6.5% in the top ten. The sample consisted of peripheral blood. The receptors shown here come from a woman aged 60-70 years with acute or convalescent COVID-19.

This chain joins TRBV7-9 and TRBJ1-1; D is possibly TRBD1 (6 bases). CDR1 and CDR2 from the germline V gene are SEHNR and FQNEAQ (reference sequence). The CDR3 covers 13 residues. Trimming removed 1 base at V and 6 bases at J, with 9 bases between. CDR3 sequence (DNA): TGTGCCAGCAGCTTAGGGGGGCATCCTGAAGCTTTCTTT. Translated, it gives CASSLGGHPEAFF.

This clone was found once. The J gene is TRBJ2-7, the V gene TRBV6-5; 10 bases align to TRBD1. CDR1 is MNHEY, CDR2 SVGAGI, per germline. The CDR3 is made up of 16 amino acids. V lost 1 base and J lost 1; bases outside the gene matches: 4. This chain's CDR3 is CASSYFTGQGSYEQYF. The CDR3 coding sequence is TGTGCCAGCAGTTACTTTACGGGACAGGGGTCCTACGAGCAGTACTTC.

The CDR3 DNA sequence: TGTGCCAGCAGACCGGGACAGGGAGGCACCGGGGAGCTGTTTTTT. Translated: CASRPGQGGTGELFF. The chain has TRBV28 and TRBJ2-2; TRBD1 matches 9 bases. Trimming removed 6 bases from V and 4 bases from J; junction bases left unmatched: 6. The CDR3 has 15 residues. CDR1 is MDHEN, CDR2 SYDVKM, per germline.